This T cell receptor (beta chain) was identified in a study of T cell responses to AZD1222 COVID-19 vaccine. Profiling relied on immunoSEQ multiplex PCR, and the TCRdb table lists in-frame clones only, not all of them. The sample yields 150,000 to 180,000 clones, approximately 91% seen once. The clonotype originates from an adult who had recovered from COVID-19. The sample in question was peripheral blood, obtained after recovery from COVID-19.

The CDR3 DNA follows: TGTGCCAGCAGCTTAGCTGGCATTAGCTCCTACAATGAGCAGTTCTTC. Its translation: CASSLAGISSYNEQFF. The J gene is TRBJ2-1, the V gene TRBV7-2; D gene unclear. The CDR3 contains 16 residues. In germline, CDR1 is SGHTA, CDR2 FQGNSA. V lost 0 bases and J lost 0, with 9 bases in between.